This entry features one T cell receptor (beta chain) sequence. Its antigen is not known. The ends were cut back, 4 bases at V and 4 bases at J, with 20 bases in the middle. Germline assignment: CDR1 SGHVS and CDR2 FQNEAQ. CDR3 size: 17 residues. This entry is derived from a study of OX40 agonist ivuxolimab in advanced cancers. Study context: The study enrolled dose-escalation patients with hepatocellular carcinoma, melanoma, renal cell or head and neck cancer.

The table came from immunoSEQ multiplex PCR; TCRdb's copy has only in-frame clones and leaves some out. The sample lists 61,000 or so clones, 85% to 90% occurring once. Findings of the study overall: The average count of expanded clones was higher among CD8+ T cells than among CD4+. CD4+ and CD8+ blood T cells expanded clonally by week 6 at 0.1 to 3.0 mg/kg.

Sequencing used CD4+ or CD8+ T cells sorted from blood, obtained in a trial of the OX40 agonist ivuxolimab. V usage is TRBV7-8 and J usage is TRBJ2-1, with D perhaps matching TRBD2 (5 bases). This clonotype was sampled from an adult with an advanced solid tumor such as melanoma, head and neck, liver or kidney cancer. This CDR3 is CASSSRGLAIPYNEQFF. CDR3 sequence (DNA): TGTGCCAGCAGCTCCAGAGGACTGGCGATTCCATACAATGAGCAGTTCTTC.